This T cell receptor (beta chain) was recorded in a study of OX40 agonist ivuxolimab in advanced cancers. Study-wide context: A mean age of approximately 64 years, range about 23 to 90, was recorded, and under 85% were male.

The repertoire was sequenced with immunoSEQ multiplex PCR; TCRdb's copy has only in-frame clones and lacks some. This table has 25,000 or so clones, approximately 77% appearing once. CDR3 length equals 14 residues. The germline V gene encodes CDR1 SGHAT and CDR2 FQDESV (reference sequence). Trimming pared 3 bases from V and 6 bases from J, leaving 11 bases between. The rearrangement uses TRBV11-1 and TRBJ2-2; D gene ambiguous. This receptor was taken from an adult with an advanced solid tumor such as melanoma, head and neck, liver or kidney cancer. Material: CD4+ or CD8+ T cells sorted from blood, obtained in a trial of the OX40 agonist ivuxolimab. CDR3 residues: CASSFVEISGELFF. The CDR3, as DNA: TGTGCCAGCAGCTTTGTGGAAATCTCCGGGGAGCTGTTTTTT.